This entry lists 12 T cell receptor beta chains sequenced from one sample in a study of T cells expressing NK-cell markers. TCRdb re-called the 5' RACE reads and shows each CDR3 protein once, DNA omitted. The sample is made up of about 380,000 distinct CDR3 sequences, and the top ten hold around 5.3% of it. What was sequenced was blood T cells: a sorted CD56 or NKG2C T cell subset, CD4+ or CD8+ T cells, or bulk PBMC T cells (not recorded which). The receptors derive from a man aged 18-70 years in good health.

The rearrangement uses TRBV15 and TRBJ2-3. This CDR3 comprises 13 residues. Germline V gene lookup returns CDR1 LNHNV and CDR2 YYDKDF (reference sequence). Here the CDR3 reads CATSSGYTDTQYF.

The CDR3: CASSIIGIRGTEAFF. This rearrangement joins TRBV19 to TRBJ1-1; TCRdb designates TRBD1, a call that cannot be tested without DNA. CDR3 length: 15 amino acids. The germline V gene has CDR1 LNHDA and CDR2 SQIVND (reference sequence).

This chain joins TRBV5-1 and TRBJ2-2. From germline, CDR1 is SGHRS and CDR2 YFSETQ. CDR3 size: 16 residues. CDR3 residues: CASSLDPSVYTGELFF.

This chain uses TRBV20-1 with TRBJ1-2; TCRdb outputs TRBD1, but without DNA this stays unchecked. The CDR3 loop spans 15 amino acids. CDR1 DFQATT and CDR2 SNEGSKA come from the germline V gene (reference sequence). The CDR3 reads CSARGPGSANYGYTF.

The chain carries TRBV28 and TRBJ1-4; TCRdb designates TRBD1, a call that cannot be tested without DNA. Per the germline V gene, CDR1 is MDHEN and CDR2 is SYDVKM. The CDR3 is 14 residues long. The CDR3 is CASSAGTPNEKLFF.

The V call is TRBV25-1, the J call TRBJ2-1; the TCRdb call, TRBD1, lacks DNA for checking. The CDR3 loop spans 16 amino acids. Germline CDR1 is MGHDK and CDR2 is SYGVNS. This CDR3 reads CASSEYGQGIFNEQFF.

The chain combines TRBV5-1 with TRBJ2-1; TCRdb picks TRBD1, but there is no DNA to check that call. The CDR3 has 11 residues. The germline gives CDR1 SGHRS, CDR2 YFSETQ. The CDR3 is CASSFGTDQFF. Looking up the rest from reference TRBV5-1 and TRBJ2-1 gives the full variable domain: KAGVTQTPRYLIKTRGQQVTLSCSPISGHRSVSWYQQTPGQGLQFLFEYFSETQRNKGNFPGRFSGRQFSNSRSEMNVSTLELGDSALYLCASSFGTDQFFGPGTRLTVL.

The chain is built from TRBV7-2 and TRBJ2-5; the D gene TCRdb calls, TRBD1, cannot be checked with no DNA. This CDR3 contains 13 residues. CDR1 is SGHTA and CDR2 is FQGNSA in the germline V gene. The CDR3 protein is CASSLDRKETQYF.

V and J are TRBV18 and TRBJ2-3. The CDR3 sequence is 19 residues long. Germline V gene lookup returns CDR1 KGHSH and CDR2 LQKENI. CDR3 protein: CASSPRGRMRDQLTDTQYF.

The chain links TRBV4-2 to TRBJ2-1; TCRdb picks TRBD2, but there is no DNA to check that call. The germline V gene encodes CDR1 LGHNA and CDR2 YNFKEQ. The CDR3 runs to 15 residues. CDR3 in amino acids: CASSQLAGVSNEQFF.

The chain joins TRBV28 to TRBJ1-1; TCRdb reports TRBD1, a call that lacks DNA to check it against. The CDR3 has 16 amino acids. Germline assignment: CDR1 MDHEN and CDR2 SYDVKM. Here the CDR3 reads CASSFSIGRGDTEAFF.

This chain links TRBV6-1 with TRBJ2-2. The germline V gene has CDR1 MNHNS and CDR2 SASEGT. This CDR3 has 13 amino acids. The CDR3 region is CASPKQRTGELFF.